The clone carrying this T cell receptor (beta chain) was detected once. The antigen is unknown. The source of the sample is a study of cytomegalovirus exposure and HLA in healthy donors. Study-level points and caveats: Cytomegalovirus status was reportedly diagnosed by the classifier with high specificity and sensitivity. DRB1 showed the most TCR associations and HLA-C the fewest in a later analysis, as rates varied by HLA locus.

Use of 60 Vbeta and 13 Jbeta primers characterized the PCR. Sequenced by immunoSEQ multiplex PCR; TCRdb stores in-frame clones only, minus some. The data show about 180,000 clones, 84% seen once. The CDR3 has 16 residues. Germline V gene sequence: CDR1 MDHEN, CDR2 SYDVKM. The V and J ends lost 4 bases and 5 bases, in that order; junction bases with no gene match: 6. The material sequenced was PBMCs. The receptor was derived from a young man in good health and CMV-seronegative. The chain is built from TRBV28 and TRBJ1-4, with 11 positions matching TRBD1. The CDR3 sequence is CASSWRDRGLNEKLFF. CDR3 nucleotides: TGTGCCAGCAGTTGGAGGGACAGGGGGTTAAATGAAAAACTGTTTTTT.